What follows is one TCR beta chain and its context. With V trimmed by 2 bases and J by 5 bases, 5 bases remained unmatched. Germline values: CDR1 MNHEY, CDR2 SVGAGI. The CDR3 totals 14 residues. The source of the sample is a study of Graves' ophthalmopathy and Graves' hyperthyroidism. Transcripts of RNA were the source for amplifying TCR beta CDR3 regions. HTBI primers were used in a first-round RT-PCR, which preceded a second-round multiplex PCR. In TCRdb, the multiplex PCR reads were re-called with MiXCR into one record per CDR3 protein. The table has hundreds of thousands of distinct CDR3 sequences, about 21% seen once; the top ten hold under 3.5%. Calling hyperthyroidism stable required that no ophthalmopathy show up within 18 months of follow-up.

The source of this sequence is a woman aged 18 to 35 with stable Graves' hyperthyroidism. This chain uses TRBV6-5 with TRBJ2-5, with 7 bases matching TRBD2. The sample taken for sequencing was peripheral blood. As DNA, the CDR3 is TGTGCCAGCAGTTACACGGGGGGAGAGGAGACCCAGTACTTC. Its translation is CASSYTGGEETQYF.